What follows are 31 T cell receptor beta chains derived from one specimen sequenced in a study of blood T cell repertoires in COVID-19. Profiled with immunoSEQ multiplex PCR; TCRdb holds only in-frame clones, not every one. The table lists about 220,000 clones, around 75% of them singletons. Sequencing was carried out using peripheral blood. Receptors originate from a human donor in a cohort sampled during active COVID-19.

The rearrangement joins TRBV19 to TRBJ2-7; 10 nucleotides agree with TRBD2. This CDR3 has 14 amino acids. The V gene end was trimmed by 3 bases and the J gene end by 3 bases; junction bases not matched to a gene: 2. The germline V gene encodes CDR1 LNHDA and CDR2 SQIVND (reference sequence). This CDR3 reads CASSITSGIYEQYF. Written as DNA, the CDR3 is TGTGCCAGTAGTATCACTAGCGGGATCTACGAGCAGTACTTC. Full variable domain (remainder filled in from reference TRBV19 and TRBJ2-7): DGGITQSPKYLFRKEGQNVTLSCEQNLNHDAMYWYRQDPGQGLRLIYYSQIVNDFQKGDIAEGYSVSREKKESFPLTVTSAQKNPTAFYLCASSITSGIYEQYFGPGTRLTVT.

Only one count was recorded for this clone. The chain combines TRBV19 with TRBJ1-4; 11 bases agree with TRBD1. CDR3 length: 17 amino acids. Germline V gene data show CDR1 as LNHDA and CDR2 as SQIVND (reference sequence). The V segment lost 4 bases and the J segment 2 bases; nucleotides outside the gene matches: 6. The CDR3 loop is CASSTRTGGSTNEKLFF. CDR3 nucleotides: TGTGCCAGTAGTACTAGGACAGGGGGCTCGACTAATGAAAAACTGTTTTTT.

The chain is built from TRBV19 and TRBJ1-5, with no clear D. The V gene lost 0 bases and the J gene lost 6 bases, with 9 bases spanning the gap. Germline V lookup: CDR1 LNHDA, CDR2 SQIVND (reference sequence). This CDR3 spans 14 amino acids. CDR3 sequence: CASSIDPRGQPQHF. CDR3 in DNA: TGTGCCAGTAGTATAGACCCCCGGGGTCAGCCCCAGCATTTT.

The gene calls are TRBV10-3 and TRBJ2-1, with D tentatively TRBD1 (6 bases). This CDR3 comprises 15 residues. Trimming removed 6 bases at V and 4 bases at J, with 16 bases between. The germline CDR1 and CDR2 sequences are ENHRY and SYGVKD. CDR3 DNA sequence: TGTGCCATCAGCCACGGGGACATTGCGTACAATGAGCAGTTCTTC. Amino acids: CAISHGDIAYNEQFF.

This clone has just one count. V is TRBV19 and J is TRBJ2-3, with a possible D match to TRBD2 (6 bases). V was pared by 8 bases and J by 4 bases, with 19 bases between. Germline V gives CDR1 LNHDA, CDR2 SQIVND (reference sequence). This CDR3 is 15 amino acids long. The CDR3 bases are TGTGCCAGTGGGGGACTGATCGAGAAGGCAGATACGCAGTATTTT. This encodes CASGGLIEKADTQYF. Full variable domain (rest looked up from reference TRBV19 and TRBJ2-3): DGGITQSPKYLFRKEGQNVTLSCEQNLNHDAMYWYRQDPGQGLRLIYYSQIVNDFQKGDIAEGYSVSREKKESFPLTVTSAQKNPTAFYLCASGGLIEKADTQYFGPGTRLTVL.

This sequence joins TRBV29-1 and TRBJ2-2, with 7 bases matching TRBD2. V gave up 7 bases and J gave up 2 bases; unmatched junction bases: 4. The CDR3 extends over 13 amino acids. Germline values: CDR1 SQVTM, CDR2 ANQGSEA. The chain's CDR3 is CSGGGANTGELFF. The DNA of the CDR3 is TGCAGCGGCGGGGGTGCCAACACCGGGGAGCTGTTTTTT.

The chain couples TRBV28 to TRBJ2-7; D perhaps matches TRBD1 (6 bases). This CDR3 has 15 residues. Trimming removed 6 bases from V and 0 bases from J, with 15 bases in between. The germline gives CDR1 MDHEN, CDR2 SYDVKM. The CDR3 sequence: CASSPEPQGSYEQYF. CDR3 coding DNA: TGTGCCAGCAGCCCGGAACCACAGGGCTCCTACGAGCAGTACTTC.

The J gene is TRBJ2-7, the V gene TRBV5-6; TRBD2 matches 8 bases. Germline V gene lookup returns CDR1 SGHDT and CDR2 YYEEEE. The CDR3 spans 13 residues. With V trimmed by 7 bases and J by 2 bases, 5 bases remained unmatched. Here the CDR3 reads CASGRLATYEQYF. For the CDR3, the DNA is TGTGCCAGCGGAAGACTAGCGACCTACGAGCAGTACTTC.

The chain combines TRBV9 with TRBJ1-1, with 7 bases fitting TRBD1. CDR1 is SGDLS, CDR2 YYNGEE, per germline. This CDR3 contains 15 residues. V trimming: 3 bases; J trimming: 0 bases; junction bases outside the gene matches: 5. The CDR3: CASSGTGRMNTEAFF. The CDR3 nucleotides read TGTGCCAGCAGCGGGACAGGCCGAATGAACACTGAAGCTTTCTTT. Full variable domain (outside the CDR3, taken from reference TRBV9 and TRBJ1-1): DSGVTQTPKHLITATGQRVTLRCSPRSGDLSVYWYQQSLDQGLQFLIQYYNGEERAKGNILERFSAQQFPDLHSELNLSSLELGDSALYFCASSGTGRMNTEAFFGQGTRLTVV.

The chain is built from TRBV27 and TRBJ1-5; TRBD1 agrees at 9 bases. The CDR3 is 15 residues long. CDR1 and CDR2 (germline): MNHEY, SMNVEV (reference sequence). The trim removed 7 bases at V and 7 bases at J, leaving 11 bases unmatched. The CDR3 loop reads CASKRRDRVGQPQHF. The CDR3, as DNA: TGTGCCAGCAAACGGAGGGACAGGGTAGGGCAGCCCCAGCATTTT.

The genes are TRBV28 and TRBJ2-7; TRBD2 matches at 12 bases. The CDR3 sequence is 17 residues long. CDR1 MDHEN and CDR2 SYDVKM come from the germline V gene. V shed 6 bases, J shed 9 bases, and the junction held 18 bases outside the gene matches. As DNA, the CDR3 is TGTGCCAGCAGGTCGACTATGACTAGCGGGGGCAGGCTTAGGCAGTACTTC. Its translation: CASRSTMTSGGRLRQYF.

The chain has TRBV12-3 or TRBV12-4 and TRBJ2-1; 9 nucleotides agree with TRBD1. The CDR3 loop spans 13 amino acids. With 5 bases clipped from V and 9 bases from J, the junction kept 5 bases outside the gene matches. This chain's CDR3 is CASSPQGASEQFF. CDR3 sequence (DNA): TGTGCCAGCAGTCCACAGGGGGCGAGTGAGCAGTTCTTC.

The DNA for the CDR3 is TGTGCCAGCAGCCTGACATCTTCCTCCTGGGGAAACACCATATATTTT. It encodes CASSLTSSSWGNTIYF. The chain is built from TRBV7-8 and TRBJ1-3; no reliable D call. The germline V and J ends were trimmed by 5 bases and 4 bases, with 18 bases remaining between them. This CDR3 is 16 amino acids long. Germline loops: CDR1 SGHVS, CDR2 FQNEAQ.

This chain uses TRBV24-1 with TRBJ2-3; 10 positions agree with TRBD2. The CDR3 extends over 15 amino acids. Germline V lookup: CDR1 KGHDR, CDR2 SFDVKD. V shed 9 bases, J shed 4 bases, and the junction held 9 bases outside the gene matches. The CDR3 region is CATESGRAVADTQYF. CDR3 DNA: TGTGCCACCGAAAGCGGGAGGGCCGTGGCAGATACGCAGTATTTT.

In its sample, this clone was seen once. Here the CDR3 reads CASSRLFGQALEDGYTF. For the CDR3, the DNA is TGTGCCAGCAGCCGACTCTTCGGACAGGCCCTTGAGGATGGCTACACCTTC. The chain uses TRBV16 and TRBJ1-2; 7 bases match TRBD1. Germline CDR1 is KGHSY and CDR2 is FQNENV. The CDR3 sequence is 17 residues long. The junction had 17 bases not matched to a gene; V was cut back by 4 bases and J by 6 bases.

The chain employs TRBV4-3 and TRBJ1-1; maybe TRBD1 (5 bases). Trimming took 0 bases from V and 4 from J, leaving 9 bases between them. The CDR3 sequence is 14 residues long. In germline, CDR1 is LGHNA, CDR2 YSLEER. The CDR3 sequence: CASSQDRRGTEAFF. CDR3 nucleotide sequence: TGCGCCAGCAGCCAAGATAGGAGGGGCACTGAAGCTTTCTTT.

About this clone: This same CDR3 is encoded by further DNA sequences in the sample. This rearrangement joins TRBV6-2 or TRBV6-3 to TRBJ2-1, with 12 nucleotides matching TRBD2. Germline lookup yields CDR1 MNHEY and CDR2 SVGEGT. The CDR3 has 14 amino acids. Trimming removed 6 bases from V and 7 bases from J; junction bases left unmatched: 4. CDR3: CASSRLAGGNEQFF. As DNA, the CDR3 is TGTGCCAGCAGCAGGCTAGCGGGAGGGAATGAGCAGTTCTTC.

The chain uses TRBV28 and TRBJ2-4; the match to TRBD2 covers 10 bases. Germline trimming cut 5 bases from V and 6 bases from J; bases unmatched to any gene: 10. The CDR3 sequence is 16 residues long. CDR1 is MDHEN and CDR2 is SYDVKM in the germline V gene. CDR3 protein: CASSGLGTSDINIQYF. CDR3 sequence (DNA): TGTGCCAGCAGTGGGCTAGGGACTAGCGACATAAACATTCAGTACTTC.

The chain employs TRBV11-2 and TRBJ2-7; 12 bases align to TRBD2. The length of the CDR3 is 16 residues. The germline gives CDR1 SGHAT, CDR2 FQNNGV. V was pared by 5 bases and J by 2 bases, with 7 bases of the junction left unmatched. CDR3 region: CASSPRTSGVPYEQYF. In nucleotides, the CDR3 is TGTGCCAGCAGCCCAAGGACTAGCGGGGTTCCCTACGAGCAGTACTTC. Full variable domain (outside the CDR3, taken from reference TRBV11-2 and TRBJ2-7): EAGVAQSPRYKIIEKRQSVAFWCNPISGHATLYWYQQILGQGPKLLIQFQNNGVVDDSQLPKDRFSAERLKGVDSTLKIQPAKLEDSAVYLCASSPRTSGVPYEQYFGPGTRLTVT.

CDR3 sequence: CASSQVGGGGEQYF. The CDR3, as DNA: TGTGCCAGCAGCCAAGTCGGAGGAGGAGGCGAGCAGTACTTC. V gene TRBV3-1 (or the pseudogene TRBV3-2) combines with J gene TRBJ2-7; TRBD2 might be the D (5 bases). The CDR3 contains 14 residues. Germline CDR1 LGHDT, CDR2 YNNKEL (reference sequence). Trimming pared 1 base from V and 6 bases from J, leaving 13 bases between.

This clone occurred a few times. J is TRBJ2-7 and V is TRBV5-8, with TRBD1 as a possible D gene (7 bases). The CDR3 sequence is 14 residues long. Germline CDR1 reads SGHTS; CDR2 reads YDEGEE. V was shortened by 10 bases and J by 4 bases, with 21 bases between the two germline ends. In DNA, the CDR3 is TGTGCCGTCGCGGGGCAGGGGGTTTGGTACGAGCAGTACTTC. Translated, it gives CAVAGQGVWYEQYF.

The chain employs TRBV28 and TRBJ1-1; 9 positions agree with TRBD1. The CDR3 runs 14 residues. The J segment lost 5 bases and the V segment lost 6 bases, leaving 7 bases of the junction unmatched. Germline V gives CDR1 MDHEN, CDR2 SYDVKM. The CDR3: CASREQGARTEAFF. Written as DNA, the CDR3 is TGTGCCAGCAGGGAACAGGGGGCAAGGACTGAAGCTTTCTTT.

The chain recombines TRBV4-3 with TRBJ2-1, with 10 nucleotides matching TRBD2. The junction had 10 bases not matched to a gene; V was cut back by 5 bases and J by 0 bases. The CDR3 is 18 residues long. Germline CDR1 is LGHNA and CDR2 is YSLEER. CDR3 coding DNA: TGCGCCAGCAGCTACGGACTAGCGGAGGGTGGCTCCTACAATGAGCAGTTCTTC. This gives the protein CASSYGLAEGGSYNEQFF.

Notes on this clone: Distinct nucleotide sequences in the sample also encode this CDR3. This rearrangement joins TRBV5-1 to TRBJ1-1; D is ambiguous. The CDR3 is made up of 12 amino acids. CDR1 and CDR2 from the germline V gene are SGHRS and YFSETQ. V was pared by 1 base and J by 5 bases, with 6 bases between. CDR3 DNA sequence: TGCGCCAGCAGCTTGAGAGGGACTGAAGCTTTCTTT. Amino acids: CASSLRGTEAFF.

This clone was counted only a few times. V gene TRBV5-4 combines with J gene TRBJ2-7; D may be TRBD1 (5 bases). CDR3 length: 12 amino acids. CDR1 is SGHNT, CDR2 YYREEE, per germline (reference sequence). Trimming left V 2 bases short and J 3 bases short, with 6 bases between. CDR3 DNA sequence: TGTGCCAGCAGCTTTCAGGGCTACGAGCAGTACTTC. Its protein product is CASSFQGYEQYF.

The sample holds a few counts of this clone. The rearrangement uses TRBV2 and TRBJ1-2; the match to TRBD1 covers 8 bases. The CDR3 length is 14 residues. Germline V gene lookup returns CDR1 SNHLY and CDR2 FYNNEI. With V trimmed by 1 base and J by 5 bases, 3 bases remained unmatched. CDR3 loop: CASSEETGEYGYTF. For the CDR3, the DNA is TGTGCCAGCAGTGAAGAGACAGGGGAGTATGGCTACACCTTC.

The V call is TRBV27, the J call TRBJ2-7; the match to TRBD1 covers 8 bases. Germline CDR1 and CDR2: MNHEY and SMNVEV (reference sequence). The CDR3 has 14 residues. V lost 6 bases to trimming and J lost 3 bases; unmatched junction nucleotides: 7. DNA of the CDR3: TGTGCCAGCAGGCTGGACAGGGTGGTCTACGAGCAGTACTTC. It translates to CASRLDRVVYEQYF.

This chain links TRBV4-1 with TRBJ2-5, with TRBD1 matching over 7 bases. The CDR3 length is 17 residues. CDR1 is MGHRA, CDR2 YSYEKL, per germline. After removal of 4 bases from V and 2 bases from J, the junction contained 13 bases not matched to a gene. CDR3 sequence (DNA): TGCGCCAGCAGCCCAGGGGGACAGTGGGGTAGACAAGAGACCCAGTACTTC. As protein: CASSPGGQWGRQETQYF.

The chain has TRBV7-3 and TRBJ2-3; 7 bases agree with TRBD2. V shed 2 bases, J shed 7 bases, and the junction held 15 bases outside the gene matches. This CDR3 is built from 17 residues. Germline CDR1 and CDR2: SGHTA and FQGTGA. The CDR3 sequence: CASSLWASGRGANTQYF. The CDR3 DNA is TGTGCCAGCAGCTTATGGGCTAGCGGTCGGGGAGCAAATACGCAGTATTTT.

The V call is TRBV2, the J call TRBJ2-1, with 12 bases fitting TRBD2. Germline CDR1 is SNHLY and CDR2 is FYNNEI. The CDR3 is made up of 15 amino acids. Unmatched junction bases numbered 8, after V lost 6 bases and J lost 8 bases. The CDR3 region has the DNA TGTGCCAGCAGGGGGACTAGCGGGCGAAGGGATGAGCAGTTCTTC. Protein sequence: CASRGTSGRRDEQFF.

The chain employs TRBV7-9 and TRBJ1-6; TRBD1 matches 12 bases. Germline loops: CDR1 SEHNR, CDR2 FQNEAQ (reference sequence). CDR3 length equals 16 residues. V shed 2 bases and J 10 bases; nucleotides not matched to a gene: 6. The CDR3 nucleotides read TGTGCCAGCAGCTTATCGGGACAGGGGGCTCAATCACCCCTCCACTTT. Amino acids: CASSLSGQGAQSPLHF.